This T cell receptor (beta chain) was found in a study of CD4 and CD8 cells across lung adenocarcinoma regions. Germline V CDR1 and CDR2: WNHNN, SYGVQD (reference sequence). The CDR3 is 16 amino acids. The count of this clonotype is one. Mismatch with germline at one junction end may stem from a read error. Samples came from patients with localized non-small cell lung adenocarcinoma. TCRdb re-called the PCR reads through MiXCR, storing one row per CDR3 protein. The table has about 12,000 distinct CDR3 sequences, under 75% seen once; the top ten hold 36%. The sample was CD8+ T cells from the margin of a lung tumor. The sequence was collected from a female donor with lung adenocarcinoma. The CD4 and CD8 labels of this study may be unreliable. This rearrangement joins TRBV10-1 to TRBJ2-3; D may be TRBD2 (6 bases). CDR3 DNA sequence: TGCGCCAGCAGGGGTAACAGCGGGCGGAACACAGATACGCAGTATTTC. Translating gives CASRGNSGRNTDTQYF.